The entry below gives a single TCR beta chain sequence along with its context. Data came from immunoSEQ multiplex PCR; TCRdb stores just in-frame clones and leaves some out. The repertoire includes over 150,000 clones, about 82% of them detected once, and about 2.2% sits in the top ten. The data originate from a study of cytomegalovirus exposure and HLA in healthy donors. Across the study: In a later analysis, the approximately 120 validation repertoires were reported to have used the same platform as the 550 to 850 first-cohort repertoires.

Per the germline V gene, CDR1 is MNHNS and CDR2 is SASEGT. This CDR3 has 14 residues. V lost 2 bases and J 7 bases, leaving 14 bases between the germline ends. V and J are TRBV6-1 and TRBJ2-5, with a weak D call TRBD1 (7 bases). The sequence came from a human donor in good health. The sample taken for sequencing was PBMCs. The CDR3, as DNA: TGTGCCAGCAGTGAAAATCGGCAGGGGGGGACCCAGTACTTC. It encodes CASSENRQGGTQYF.